The sequence of this T cell receptor beta chain was determined in a study of graft-versus-host responses after intestinal transplantation. About the study: Recipients obtained multivisceral, liver-intestinal, or isolated intestinal transplants.

Study results and caveats: Peak GvH clone levels in circulation were associated with early post-transplant HvG declines. GvH clones surfaced in recipient marrow, some emerging earlier in ileum or blood.

The authors combined 200,000 CFSE-labeled responder cells with 200,000 irradiated, violet-dye-labeled stimulator cells in plates. CD4 and CD8 responders that proliferated in the reaction were FACS-sorted. In germline, CDR1 is SGHTA, CDR2 FQGNSA. V lost 5 bases, J lost 3 bases, and 5 bases lay in between. This CDR3 comprises 11 residues. In its sample, this clone is medium-sized. Assay used: immunoSEQ multiplex PCR; TCRdb lists only in-frame clones, some missing. The repertoire has 6,000 to 8,500 clones, around a quarter of them found once; the top ten carry over 6%. The sequenced sample was alloreactive CD8+ T cells from a mixed lymphocyte reaction culture, obtained before transplantation. Described subset: CFSE-low proliferating T cells sorted from approximately 6-day pre-transplant mixed lymphocyte reaction (GvH or HvG direction). The clonotype was recovered from a human patient who was an organ donor for intestinal transplantation. The chain links TRBV7-2 to TRBJ2-7, with D uncertain. Here the CDR3 DNA reads TGTGCCAGCAGCGACAACTACGAGCAGTACTTC. Its protein is CASSDNYEQYF.